This entry is about one TCR beta chain. No antigen is known for it. Any gene name here is a mouse gene name. The sequence runs out 4 residues before the end of the CDR3; the remainder is reconstructed from the germline J gene. The data belong to a study of CD8+ T cells in alopecia areata. General study results and limits: Normal scalp showed lower clonality than lesional scalp, especially alopecia totalis/universalis.

RNA extraction was followed by reverse transcription into cDNA, which acted as the sequencing template. TCRdb's copy holds only in-frame clones and misses some; the assay was immunoSEQ multiplex PCR. Found here are around 110,000 clones, no singletons; the ten largest cover less than 20%. The CDR3 is 14 residues long. Germline-derived CDR1 and CDR2 are NNHDY and SYVADS. This clonotype was sampled from a C3H/HeJ mouse with alopecia areata. This mouse strain has H2-k as its MHC haplotype. The chain recombines TRBV13-3 with TRBJ2-5; 9 bases agree with TRBD1. Sequences were obtained from lesional skin. The CDR3 DNA, read in part, is TGTGCCAGCACCTCCGGGACAGGGAGGGAC. The encoded protein is CASTSGTGRD. The whole CDR3 reads CASTSGTGRDTQYF.